The source of this T cell receptor beta chain is a study of T cell repertoires in cytomegalovirus infection. Points on this clonotype: Its specificity is not known.

CDR1 SGHTA and CDR2 FQGNSA come from the germline V gene. J gave up 8 bases and V 1 base, and 8 bases lay outside the gene matches. This CDR3 spans 15 amino acids. TCRdb re-derived calls from the reads in MiXCR, one entry per CDR3 protein. The profile shows approximately 250,000 distinct CDR3 sequences, roughly 20% of them singletons. Broader study findings: It was HLA-C-restricted CMV-specific TCR beta clonotypes that dominated the response ex vivo.

The sequence was collected from a human donor in good health (CMV status not recorded). Some clones in this sample may be carry-over from other donors' samples. Sequences were obtained from CD8+ T cells from PBMCs. V is TRBV7-2 and J is TRBJ2-1; 7 nucleotides line up with TRBD1. CDR3 coding DNA: TGTGCCAGCAGCTTAGTAGGGGGCCGTTTGGATGAGCAGTTCTTC. Translation: CASSLVGGRLDEQFF.